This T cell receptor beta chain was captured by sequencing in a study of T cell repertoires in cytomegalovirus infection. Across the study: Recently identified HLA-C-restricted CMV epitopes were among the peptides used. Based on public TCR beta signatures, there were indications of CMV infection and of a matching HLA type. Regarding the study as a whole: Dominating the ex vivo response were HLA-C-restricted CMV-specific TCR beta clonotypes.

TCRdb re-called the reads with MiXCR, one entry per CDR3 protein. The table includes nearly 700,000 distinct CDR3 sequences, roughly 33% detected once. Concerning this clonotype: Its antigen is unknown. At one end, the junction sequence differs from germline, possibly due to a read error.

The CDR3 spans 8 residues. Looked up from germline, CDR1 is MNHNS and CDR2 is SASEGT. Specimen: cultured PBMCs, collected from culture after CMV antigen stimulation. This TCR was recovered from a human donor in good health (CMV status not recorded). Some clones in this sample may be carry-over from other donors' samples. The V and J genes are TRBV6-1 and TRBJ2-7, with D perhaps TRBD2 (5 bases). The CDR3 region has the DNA TGTGCCAGCCCCGGGGTGGACTTC. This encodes CASPGVDF.